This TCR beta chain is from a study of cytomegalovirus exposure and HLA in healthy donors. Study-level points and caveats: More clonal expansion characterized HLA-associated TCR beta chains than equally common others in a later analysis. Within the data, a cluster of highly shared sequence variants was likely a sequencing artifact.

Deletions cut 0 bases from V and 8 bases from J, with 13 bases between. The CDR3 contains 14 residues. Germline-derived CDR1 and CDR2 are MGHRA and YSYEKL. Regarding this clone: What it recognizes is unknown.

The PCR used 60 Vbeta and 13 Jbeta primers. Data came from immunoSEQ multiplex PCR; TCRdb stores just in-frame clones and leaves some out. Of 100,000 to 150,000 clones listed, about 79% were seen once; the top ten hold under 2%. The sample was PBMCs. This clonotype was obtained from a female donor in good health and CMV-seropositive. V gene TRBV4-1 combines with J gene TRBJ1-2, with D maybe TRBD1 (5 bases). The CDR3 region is CASSQERGLGGYTF. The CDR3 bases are TGCGCCAGCAGCCAAGAAAGGGGATTGGGGGGCTACACCTTC.